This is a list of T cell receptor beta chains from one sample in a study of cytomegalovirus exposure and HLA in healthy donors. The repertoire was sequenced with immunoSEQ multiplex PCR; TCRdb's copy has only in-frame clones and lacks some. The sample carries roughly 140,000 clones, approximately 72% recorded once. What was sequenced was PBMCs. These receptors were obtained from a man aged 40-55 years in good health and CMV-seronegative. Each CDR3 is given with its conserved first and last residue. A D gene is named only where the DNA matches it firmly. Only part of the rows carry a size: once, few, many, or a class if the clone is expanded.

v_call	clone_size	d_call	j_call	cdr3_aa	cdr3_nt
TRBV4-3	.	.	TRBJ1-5	CASSQEWEWGNQPQHF	TGCGCCAGCAGCCAAGAATGGGAGTGGGGCAATCAGCCCCAGCATTTT
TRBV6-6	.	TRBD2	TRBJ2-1	CASSLLAGGVNEQFF	TGTGCCAGCAGTCTCCTAGCGGGAGGGGTGAATGAGCAGTTCTTC
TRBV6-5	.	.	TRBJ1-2	CASSYGWQGSYGYTF	TGTGCCAGCAGTTACGGTTGGCAGGGGTCCTATGGCTACACCTTC
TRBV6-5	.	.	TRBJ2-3	CASSYSSKGDTDTQYF	TGTGCCAGCAGTTACTCTTCGAAGGGGGACACAGATACGCAGTATTTT
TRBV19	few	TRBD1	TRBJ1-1	CASSIRRTGTFLHTEAFF	TGTGCCAGTAGTATCCGCCGGACAGGGACTTTTCTGCACACTGAAGCTTTCTTT
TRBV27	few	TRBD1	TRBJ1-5	CASSFHRGRNQPQHF	TGTGCCAGCAGTTTTCACAGGGGGCGTAATCAGCCCCAGCATTTT
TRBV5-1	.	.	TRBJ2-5	CASSTPGGETQYF	TGCGCCAGCAGCACCCCGGGTGGGGAGACCCAGTACTTC
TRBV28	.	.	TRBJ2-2	CASIDTGSGELFF	TGTGCCAGCATCGATACAGGGTCCGGGGAGCTGTTTTTT
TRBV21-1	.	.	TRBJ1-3	CASSKVSPGGRNTIYF	TGTGCCAGCAGCAAAGTTAGTCCAGGGGGCAGAAACACCATATATTTT
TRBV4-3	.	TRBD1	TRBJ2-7	CASSPDRGIGYEQYF	TGCGCCAGCAGCCCGGACAGGGGAATCGGCTACGAGCAGTACTTC
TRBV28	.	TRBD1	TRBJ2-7	CASRTGTGFSYEQYF	TGTGCCAGCAGGACCGGGACAGGGTTCTCCTACGAGCAGTACTTC
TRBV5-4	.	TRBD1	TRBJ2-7	CASSPGQGRSYEQYF	TGTGCCAGCAGCCCCGGACAGGGCCGCTCCTACGAGCAGTACTTC
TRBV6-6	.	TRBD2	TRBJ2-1	CASSRLAGGRSNEQFF	TGTGCCAGCAGCCGACTAGCGGGGGGGCGGAGCAATGAGCAGTTCTTC
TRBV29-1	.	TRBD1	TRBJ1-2	CSGGDRDSYGYTF	TGCAGCGGGGGGGACAGGGACTCCTATGGCTACACCTTC
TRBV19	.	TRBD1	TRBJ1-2	CASSIDREGGYTF	TGTGCCAGTAGTATCGACAGGGAAGGTGGCTACACCTTC
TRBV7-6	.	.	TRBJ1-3	CASSQTLRGGRNTIYF	TGTGCCAGCAGCCAGACCTTAAGAGGAGGGCGAAACACCATATATTTT
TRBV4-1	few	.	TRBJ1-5	CASSQRDRSNQPQHF	TGCGCCAGCAGCCAACGTGACAGGAGCAATCAGCCCCAGCATTTT
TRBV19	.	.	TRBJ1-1	CASSMSTGGGAFF	TGTGCCAGTAGTATGAGTACCGGCGGGGGAGCTTTCTTT
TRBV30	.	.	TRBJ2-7	CAWSVGTGSYEQYF	TGTGCCTGGAGTGTAGGTACAGGGTCGTACGAGCAGTACTTC
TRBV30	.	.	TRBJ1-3	CAWSPTSRIGNTIYF	TGTGCCTGGAGCCCTACCTCCCGTATTGGAAACACCATATATTTT
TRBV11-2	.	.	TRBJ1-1	CASSLAGSADTEAFF	TGTGCCAGCAGCTTAGCGGGGTCGGCAGACACTGAAGCTTTCTTT
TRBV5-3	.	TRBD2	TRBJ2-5	CARSLVTSGETQYF	TGTGCCAGAAGCTTGGTGACTAGCGGGGAGACCCAGTACTTC
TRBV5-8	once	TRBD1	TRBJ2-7	CASSLNTGGAYEQYF	TGTGCCAGCAGCTTGAATACAGGGGGAGCCTACGAGCAGTACTTC
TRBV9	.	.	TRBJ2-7	CASSVATEPYEQYF	TGTGCCAGCAGCGTAGCGACAGAGCCCTACGAGCAGTACTTC
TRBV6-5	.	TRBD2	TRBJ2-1	CASSYLAGVEQFF	TGTGCCAGCAGTTACCTGGCGGGAGTAGAGCAGTTCTTC
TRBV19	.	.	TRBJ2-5	CASSPLAVLGQETQYF	TGTGCCAGTAGTCCCTTAGCGGTACTGGGGCAAGAGACCCAGTACTTC
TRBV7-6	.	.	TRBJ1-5	CASSPDRLNQPQHF	TGTGCCAGCAGCCCGGACAGACTAAATCAGCCCCAGCATTTT
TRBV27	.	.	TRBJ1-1	CASSLVRPGEEAFF	TGTGCCAGCAGTTTGGTCCGTCCAGGGGAAGAAGCTTTCTTT
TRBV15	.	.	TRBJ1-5	CATSRVVEQSNQPQHF	TGTGCCACCAGCAGAGTGGTTGAACAGAGCAATCAGCCCCAGCATTTT
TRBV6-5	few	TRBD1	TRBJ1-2	CASSLRQGALYGYTF	TGTGCCAGCAGCCTCCGACAGGGGGCGCTCTATGGCTACACCTTC
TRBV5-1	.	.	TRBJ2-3	CASSLVSDTDTQYF	TGCGCCAGCAGCTTGGTGTCAGATACAGATACGCAGTATTTT
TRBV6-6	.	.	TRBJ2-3	CASSYGSPDTQYF	TGTGCCAGCAGTTACGGGAGTCCAGATACGCAGTATTTT
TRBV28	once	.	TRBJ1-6	CASSLNSLLAPLHF	TGTGCCAGCAGCTTGAACAGCCTATTGGCACCCCTCCACTTT
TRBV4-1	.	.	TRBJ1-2	CASSQVRGANYGYPF	TGCGCCAGCAGCCAAGTTAGGGGCGCGAACTATGGCTACCCCTTC
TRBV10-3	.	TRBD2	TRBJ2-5	CAISGGGGTQETQYF	TGTGCCATCAGTGGAGGCGGGGGGACCCAAGAGACCCAGTACTTC
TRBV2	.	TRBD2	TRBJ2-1	CASSESGGGYNEQFF	TGTGCCAGCAGTGAGTCCGGGGGGGGTTACAATGAGCAGTTCTTC
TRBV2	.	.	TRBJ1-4	CASSGRQVWDEKLFF	TGTGCCAGCAGTGGCAGACAGGTGTGGGATGAAAAACTGTTTTTT
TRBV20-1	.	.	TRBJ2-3	CSAAADTQYF	TGCAGTGCTGCGGCAGATACGCAGTATTTT
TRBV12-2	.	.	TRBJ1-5	CASRLTGGQGAKGRRQPQHF	TGTGCAAGTCGCTTAACAGGGGGACAGGGGGCGAAGGGGCGGCGACAGCCCCAGCATTTT
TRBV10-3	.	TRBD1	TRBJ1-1	CAIRESILGQANTEAFF	TGTGCCATCAGAGAAAGTATCTTGGGACAGGCGAACACTGAAGCTTTCTTT
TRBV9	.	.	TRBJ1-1	CASSPTGYTEAFF	TGTGCCAGCAGCCCTACAGGGTACACTGAAGCTTTCTTT
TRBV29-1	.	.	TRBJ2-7	CSVEEGAGEQYF	TGCAGCGTTGAAGAGGGAGCTGGCGAGCAGTACTTC
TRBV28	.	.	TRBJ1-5	CASSLYSREINQPQHF	TGTGCCAGCAGTTTATATAGTCGGGAGATCAATCAGCCCCAGCATTTT
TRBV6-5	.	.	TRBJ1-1	CASSYRGPAAEAFF	TGTGCCAGCAGTTACCGCGGGCCCGCGGCTGAAGCTTTCTTT
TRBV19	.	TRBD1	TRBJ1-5	CASSMVGNRGQPQHF	TGTGCCAGTAGTATGGTGGGCAACAGGGGTCAGCCCCAGCATTTT
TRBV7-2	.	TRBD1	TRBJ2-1	CASSLGQGYFTNEQFF	TGTGCCAGCAGCTTAGGACAGGGCTACTTTACAAATGAGCAGTTCTTC
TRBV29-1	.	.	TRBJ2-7	CSVEERLGHSYEQYF	TGCAGCGTTGAAGAGCGTTTAGGACACTCCTACGAGCAGTACTTC
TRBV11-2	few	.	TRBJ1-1	CASSLGPDGGEAFF	TGTGCCAGCAGCTTAGGCCCGGACGGGGGTGAAGCTTTCTTT
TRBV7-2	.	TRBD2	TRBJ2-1	CASSLGVAGYNEQFF	TGTGCCAGCAGCTTAGGAGTAGCGGGATACAATGAGCAGTTCTTC
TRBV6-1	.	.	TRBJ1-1	CASSEEIVNTEAFF	TGTGCCAGCAGTGAGGAGATAGTGAACACTGAAGCTTTCTTT
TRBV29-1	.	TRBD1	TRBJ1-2	CSAQLTGGGDYPF	TGCAGCGCCCAATTGACAGGGGGCGGTGACTACCCCTTC
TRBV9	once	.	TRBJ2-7	CASSVEGGGYEQYF	TGTGCCAGCAGCGTAGAAGGGGGTGGATACGAGCAGTACTTC
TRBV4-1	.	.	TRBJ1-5	CASSPQVRNNQPQHF	TGCGCCAGCAGCCCCCAGGTGAGAAACAATCAGCCCCAGCATTTT
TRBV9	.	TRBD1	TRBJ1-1	CASSPTGGSTEAFF	TGTGCCAGCAGCCCGACAGGGGGGAGCACTGAAGCTTTCTTT